This T cell receptor (beta chain) derives from a study of blood T cell repertoires in COVID-19. On the study more broadly: COVID-19 samples, acute and convalescent, were from the United States, Italy and Spain. T cells, B-cell-depleted T cells, or PBMCs supplied cDNA or gDNA.

J gave up 7 bases and V 3 bases, and 6 bases lay outside the gene matches. The CDR3 has 15 amino acids. Germline loops: CDR1 LNHDA, CDR2 SQIVND (reference sequence). Profiled with immunoSEQ multiplex PCR; TCRdb holds only in-frame clones, not every one. The repertoire consists of tens of thousands of clones, with less than 90% occurring once and the leading ten covering about 4%. The chain carries TRBV19 and TRBJ1-5, with 10 positions matching TRBD1. This clonotype was obtained from a man between 60 and 75 years old with acute or convalescent COVID-19. Sequenced sample: peripheral blood. DNA of the CDR3: TGTGCCAGTAGTATCCCGGGACAGGGGACACAGCCCCAGCATTTT. Residues: CASSIPGQGTQPQHF.